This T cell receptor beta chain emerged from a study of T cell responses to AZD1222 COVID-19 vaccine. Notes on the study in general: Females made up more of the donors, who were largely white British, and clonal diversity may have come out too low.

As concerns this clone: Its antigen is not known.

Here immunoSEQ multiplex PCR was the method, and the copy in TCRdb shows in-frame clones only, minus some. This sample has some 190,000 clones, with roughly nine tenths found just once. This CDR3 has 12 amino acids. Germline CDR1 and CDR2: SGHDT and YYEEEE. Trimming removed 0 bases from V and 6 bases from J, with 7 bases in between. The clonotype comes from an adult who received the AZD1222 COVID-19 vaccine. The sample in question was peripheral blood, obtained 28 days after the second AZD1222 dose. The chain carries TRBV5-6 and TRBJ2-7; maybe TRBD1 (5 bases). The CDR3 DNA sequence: TGTGCCAGCAGCTTGGAAGGGGTCGAGCAGTACTTC. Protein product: CASSLEGVEQYF.